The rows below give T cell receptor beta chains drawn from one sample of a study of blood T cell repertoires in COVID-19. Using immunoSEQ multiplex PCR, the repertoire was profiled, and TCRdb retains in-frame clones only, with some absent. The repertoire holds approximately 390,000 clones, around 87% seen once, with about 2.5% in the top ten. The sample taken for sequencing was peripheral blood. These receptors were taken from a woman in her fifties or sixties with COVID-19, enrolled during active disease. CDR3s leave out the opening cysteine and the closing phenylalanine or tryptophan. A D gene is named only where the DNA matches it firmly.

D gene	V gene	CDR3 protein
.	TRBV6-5	ASSRVGNQPQH
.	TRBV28	ASTTGTYEQY
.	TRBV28	ASSLRVGLTSDTQY
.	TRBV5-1	ASSEATSGTLH
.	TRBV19	ASSIPRHGGEAF
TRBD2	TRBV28	ASSSRLAGGRETQY
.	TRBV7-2	ASSSGTPIGRDTQY
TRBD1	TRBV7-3	ASSLARGHEQY
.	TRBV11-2	ASSNQLALYGYT
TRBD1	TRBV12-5	ASAGTGHGYT
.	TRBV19	ASSQDFYNEQF
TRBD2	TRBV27	ASKTSGGAPYH
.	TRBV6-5	ASNQWGANSPLH
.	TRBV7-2	ASSSQGPGANVLT
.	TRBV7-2	ASSPQGAGAF
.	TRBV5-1	ASSLGSSEAF
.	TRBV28	ASSGGYSGANVLT
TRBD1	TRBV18	ASSLDRASGNTIY
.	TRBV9	ASSVGGTSNQPQH
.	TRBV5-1	ASSLDPGLTGNTIY
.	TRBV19	ASSIDGGINTEAF
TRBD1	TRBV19	ASSPTGGVTGELF
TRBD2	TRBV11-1	ASSLQRGGWETQY
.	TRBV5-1	ASRSGESYNEQF
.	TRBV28	ASSRDQGHQPQH
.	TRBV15	ATSRPPGSTDTQY
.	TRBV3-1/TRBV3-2	ASSQDILSSYNSPLH
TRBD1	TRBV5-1	ASSLRQGGHEQY
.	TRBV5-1	ASSPLFEVTEAF
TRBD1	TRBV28	ASRGIGTASYNEQF
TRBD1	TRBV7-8	ASSLTTGSTEAF
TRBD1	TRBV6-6	ASSRGTGDAGNQPQH
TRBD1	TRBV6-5	ASSYGQGYSYNEQF
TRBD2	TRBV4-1	ASSLAAPSGGPQETQY
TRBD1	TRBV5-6	ASSPDRGYGYT
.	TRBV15	ATSREWRATDTQY
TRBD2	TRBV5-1	ASTFGLAGDEQF
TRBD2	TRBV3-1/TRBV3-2	ASSQHTAGRGEQY
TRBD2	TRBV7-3	ASSPMLAGGPNEQF
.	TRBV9	ASSVNFDRREKLF
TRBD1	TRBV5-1	ASRSTGGARLDEQY